The T cell receptor beta chain under discussion was sequenced for a study of response to subunit inactivated influenza vaccine. TCRdb independently ran MiXCR on the RT-PCR reads; one entry per CDR3 protein. The sample lists around 480,000 distinct CDR3 sequences; approximately 15% were seen once. The V end was cut by 5 bases, the J end by 2 bases, with 15 bases between. Germline lookup yields CDR1 MNHNS and CDR2 SASEGT. The CDR3 consists of 15 residues. This receptor was identified in a man aged 45-69 years who received an inactivated influenza vaccine. The genes are TRBV6-1 and TRBJ1-2; D remains unclear. The sequences come from CD4+ T cells sorted from PBMCs, collected about 23 months after vaccination. CDR3 nucleotides: TGTGCCAGCAGTAGCAGTGGGCAGGAAAACTATGGCTACACCTTC. Its protein is CASSSSGQENYGYTF.